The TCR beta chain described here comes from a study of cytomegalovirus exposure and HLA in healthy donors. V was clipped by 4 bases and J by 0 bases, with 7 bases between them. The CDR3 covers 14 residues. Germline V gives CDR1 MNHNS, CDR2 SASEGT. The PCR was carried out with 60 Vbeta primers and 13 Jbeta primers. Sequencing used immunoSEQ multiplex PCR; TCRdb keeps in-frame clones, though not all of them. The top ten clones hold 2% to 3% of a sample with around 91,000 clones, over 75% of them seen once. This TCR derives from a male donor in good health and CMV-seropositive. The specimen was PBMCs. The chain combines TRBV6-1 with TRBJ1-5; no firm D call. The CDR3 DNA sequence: TGTGCCAGCAGTGGAGATCTTAGCAATCAGCCCCAGCATTTT. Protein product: CASSGDLSNQPQHF.